Listed here is a single T cell receptor beta chain. How the authors handled the data: Nucleated cell number was recorded as an estimate derived from reference gene primer amplification. Assay: immunoSEQ multiplex PCR; the TCRdb copy retains only in-frame clones and omits some. The V and J calls and the clone size are those of that table, but D and trimming were determined from the DNA. The top ten clones hold around 1.5% of a sample with nearly 250,000 clones, approximately 86% of them seen once. This sample stems from a study of blood T cell repertoires in COVID-19. Germline values: CDR1 LGHNA, CDR2 YNFKEQ. V lost 0 bases, J lost 3 bases, and 9 bases lay in between. CDR3 length: 16 amino acids.

V usage is TRBV4-2 and J usage is TRBJ2-6; D gene ambiguous. Sequences were obtained from peripheral blood. The source of this sequence is a woman aged 55 to 70 who had recovered from COVID-19. The CDR3 DNA sequence: TGTGCCAGCAGCCAAGATCGTTCAGATGGGGCCAACGTCCTGACTTTC. Translating it yields CASSQDRSDGANVLTF.